This TCR beta chain was retrieved from a study of response to subunit inactivated influenza vaccine (dated by TCRdb to between 2018 and 2020). For context, the study as a whole: To follow how T cells responded to a trivalent subunit inactivated influenza vaccine, the researchers relied on deep quantitative profiling of the T cell receptor repertoire. Summary of the overall study and its limitations: The authors proposed that each seasonal influenza vaccination may bring in only a limited number of new T cells.

The library relied on RT-PCR. Reads for this sample came from an Illumina HiSeq 2500. TCRdb applied fastp at Q25 and MiXCR to the public reads, then kept only in-frame beta chains. Merged by CDR3 protein, the rows form single entries marked with the most common genes and DNA. The sample records a few hundred thousand distinct CDR3 sequences, 21% of which are singletons. Together, the top ten hold 10% to 13% of the sample. This clonotype appeared a few times. No antigen is known for it. No base-level quality is on record; no much larger clone is a single base apart. From the germline V gene, CDR1 is SQVTM and CDR2 is ANQGSEA. The CDR3 covers 12 residues, taking in both the cysteine and the phenylalanine. Here the CDR3 DNA is all that survives: 36 bases in frame from base 1. V loses 8 bases, J loses 0 bases, and the germline ends lie 10 bases apart.

Sequences were derived from PBMCs from blood, sampled 21 months after vaccination. This chain is built from TRBV29-1 and TRBJ1-1, with the D gene not clear enough to name. This TCR was sampled from a man between 50 and 69 years old who received an inactivated influenza vaccine. Donor details come from another sample of the same person, matched by shared clones. The sequenced DNA: TGCAGCCCTAAGGCCCTGAACACTGAAGCTTTCTTT. This is translated as CSPKALNTEAFF. The CDR3, completed at both ends by the reference TRBV29-1 and TRBJ1-1 genes, gives the full variable domain SAVISQKPSRDICQRGTSLTIQCQVDSQVTMMFWYRQQPGQSLTLIATANQGSEATYESGFVIDKFPISRPNLTFSTLTVSNMSPEDSSIYLCSPKALNTEAFFGQGTRLTVV.